The 9 T cell receptor beta chains below were found in one sample sequenced in a study of EBV T-cell therapy then PD-1 blockade in nasopharyngeal carcinoma. Treatment described: AdE1-LMPpoly-expanded autologous EBV-specific T-cell therapy followed by anti-PD-1 nivolumab. Antigens of these TCRs are unknown. Repertoires were generated with immunoSEQ multiplex PCR, while TCRdb's copy carries only in-frame clones and drops some. The data show about 19,000 clones, 84% seen once. The source material was CD8+ T cells from blood, sampled around day 35 from a patient whose treatment included autologous EBV-specific T cells and nivolumab. These receptors were taken from a man between 40 and 49 years old with nasopharyngeal carcinoma.

The chain couples TRBV19 to TRBJ1-1; 11 nucleotides agree with TRBD1. Unmatched junction bases numbered 4, after V lost 5 bases and J lost 5 bases. Germline V gene data show CDR1 as LNHDA and CDR2 as SQIVND (reference sequence). The CDR3 runs 14 residues. CDR3 loop: CASSLGTGGTEAFF. CDR3 nucleotides: TGTGCCAGTAGTCTCGGGACAGGGGGGACTGAAGCTTTCTTT.

The genes are TRBV5-1 and TRBJ2-5; D gene uncertain. The germline gives CDR1 SGHRS, CDR2 YFSETQ. The CDR3 contains 14 residues. V was clipped by 1 base and J by 5 bases, with 12 bases between them. This CDR3 is CASSLSDIRETQYF. The DNA for the CDR3 is TGCGCCAGCAGCTTGAGTGACATCCGTGAGACCCAGTACTTC.

The rearrangement links TRBV24-1 to TRBJ2-3; no clear D gene. V lost 4 bases and J 2 bases, leaving 12 bases between the germline ends. This CDR3 has 15 residues. Germline V gives CDR1 KGHDR, CDR2 SFDVKD. Written as DNA, the CDR3 is TGTGCCACCAGTGACCCCACATCGAACACAGATACGCAGTATTTT. This gives the protein CATSDPTSNTDTQYF.

CDR3 sequence: CASSQWGGIRETQYF. The CDR3 nucleotides are TGTGCCAGCAGTCAATGGGGGGGAATTCGGGAGACCCAGTACTTC. The gene calls are TRBV6-6 and TRBJ2-5; TRBD2 matches 7 bases. Trimming at V came to 5 bases and at J to 5 bases, leaving 11 bases not matched to a gene. This CDR3 has 15 residues. The germline gives CDR1 MNHNY, CDR2 SVGAGI (reference sequence).

The V gene is TRBV19, the J gene TRBJ1-1; the D is unclear. Germline V gene data show CDR1 as LNHDA and CDR2 as SQIVND (reference sequence). V was cut by 7 bases and J by 1 base, with 13 bases left in between. The CDR3 runs to 14 residues. CDR3 DNA: TGTGCCAGTATCGCCGTGCGGGGGAACACTGAAGCTTTCTTT. Protein: CASIAVRGNTEAFF.

The V and J genes are TRBV7-2 and TRBJ1-2, with D maybe TRBD1 (5 bases). The CDR3 is 15 residues long. V was shortened by 5 bases and J by 8 bases, with 21 bases between the two germline ends. Germline loops: CDR1 SGHTA, CDR2 FQGNSA. CDR3 sequence (DNA): TGTGCCAGCAGCCCCGACTGGGGCCGCTTCGGGGGCTACACCTTC. This codes for CASSPDWGRFGGYTF.

This chain connects TRBV27 to TRBJ1-6; perhaps TRBD1 as D (5 bases). The V and J ends lost 3 bases and 10 bases respectively, with 19 bases between them. Germline values: CDR1 MNHEY, CDR2 SMNVEV (reference sequence). This CDR3 is built from 16 residues. The CDR3 loop is CASSLWGGGSTSPLHF. DNA for the CDR3: TGTGCCAGCAGTTTGTGGGGCGGGGGGAGTACCTCACCCCTCCACTTT.

The gene calls are TRBV9 and TRBJ1-6; possibly TRBD1 for D (6 bases). CDR1 is SGDLS and CDR2 is YYNGEE in the germline V gene. The CDR3 sequence is 14 residues long. V dropped 2 bases and J dropped 8 bases, with 11 bases sitting between them. The CDR3 DNA follows: TGTGCCAGCAGCGTCGGGGGGCTGGATTCACCCCTCCACTTT. It is translated as CASSVGGLDSPLHF.

The chain has TRBV4-1 and TRBJ1-1; D call uncertain. The length of the CDR3 is 15 residues. Germline assignment: CDR1 MGHRA and CDR2 YSYEKL. V gave up 0 bases and J gave up 8 bases, with 16 bases separating them. This CDR3 is CASSQELTVTVEAFF. The CDR3 DNA is TGCGCCAGCAGCCAAGAGTTGACGGTGACTGTGGAAGCTTTCTTT.